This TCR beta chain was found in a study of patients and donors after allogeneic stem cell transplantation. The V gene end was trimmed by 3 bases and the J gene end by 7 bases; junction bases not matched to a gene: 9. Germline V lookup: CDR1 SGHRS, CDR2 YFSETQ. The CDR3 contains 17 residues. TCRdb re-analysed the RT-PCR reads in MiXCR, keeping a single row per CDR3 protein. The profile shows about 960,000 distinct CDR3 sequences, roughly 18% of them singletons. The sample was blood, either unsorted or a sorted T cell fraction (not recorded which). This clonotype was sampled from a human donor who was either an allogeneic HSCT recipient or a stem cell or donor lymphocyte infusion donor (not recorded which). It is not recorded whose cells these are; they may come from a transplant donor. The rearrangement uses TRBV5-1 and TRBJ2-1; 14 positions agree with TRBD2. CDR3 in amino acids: CASSSTGLAGGQNEQFF. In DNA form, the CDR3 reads TGCGCCAGCAGCTCGACCGGACTAGCGGGGGGCCAGAATGAGCAGTTCTTC. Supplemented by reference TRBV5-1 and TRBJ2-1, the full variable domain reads KAGVTQTPRYLIKTRGQQVTLSCSPISGHRSVSWYQQTPGQGLQFLFEYFSETQRNKGNFPGRFSGRQFSNSRSEMNVSTLELGDSALYLCASSSTGLAGGQNEQFFGPGTRLTVL.